The 2 T cell receptor beta chains below come from one sample, sequenced in a study of T-cell reconstitution after alpha-beta-depleted transplantation in children. The library targeted TCRbeta and was prepared with unique molecular identifiers. TCRdb recomputed calls from the PCR reads with MiXCR, one row per CDR3 protein. The sample shows about 130,000 distinct CDR3 sequences, approximately 8.7% of them seen only once. The sequencing here drew on PBMCs, mostly from graft donor cells, taken 180 days after TCRalphabeta/CD19-depleted stem cell transplant. The receptors originated from a girl in the first two years of life who had a stem cell transplant for combined immunodeficiency, so the T cells may come from the graft donor.

This clonotype occurred a few times. The chain joins TRBV9 to TRBJ2-2; D gene unclear. The CDR3 is 14 residues long. Between the trimmed V and J ends, which lost 4 bases and 0 bases, there was a span of 7 bases. The germline V gene encodes CDR1 SGDLS and CDR2 YYNGEE. The CDR3 spells CASSPRSNTGELFF. Written as DNA, the CDR3 is TGTGCCAGCAGCCCCCGGTCGAACACCGGGGAGCTGTTTTTT.

This clonotype showed up just a few times. This sequence joins TRBV20-1 and TRBJ1-5; no reliable D call. Per germline, CDR1 DFQATT and CDR2 SNEGSKA (reference sequence). Trimming took off 6 bases at V and 1 base at J, with 19 bases between the two ends. This CDR3 is built from 16 residues. This CDR3 is CSAAQRRPRSNQPQHF. CDR3 bases: TGCAGTGCCGCTCAGAGGAGGCCTCGGAGCAATCAGCCCCAGCATTTT.